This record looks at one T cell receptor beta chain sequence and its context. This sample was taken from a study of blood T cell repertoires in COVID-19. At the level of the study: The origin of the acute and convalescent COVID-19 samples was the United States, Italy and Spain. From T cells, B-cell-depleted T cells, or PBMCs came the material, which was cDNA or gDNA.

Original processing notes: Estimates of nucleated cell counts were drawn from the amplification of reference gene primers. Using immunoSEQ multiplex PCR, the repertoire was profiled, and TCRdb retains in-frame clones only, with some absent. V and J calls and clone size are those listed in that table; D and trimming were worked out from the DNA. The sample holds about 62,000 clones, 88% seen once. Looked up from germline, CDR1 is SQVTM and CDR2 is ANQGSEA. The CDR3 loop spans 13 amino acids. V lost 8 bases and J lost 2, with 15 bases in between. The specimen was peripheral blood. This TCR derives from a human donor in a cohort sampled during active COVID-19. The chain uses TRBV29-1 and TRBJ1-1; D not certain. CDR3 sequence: CSIIAYFNTEAFF. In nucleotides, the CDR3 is TGCAGCATCATCGCCTACTTTAACACTGAAGCTTTCTTT.